The entry that follows covers one T cell receptor beta chain sequence. Between the trimmed V and J ends, which lost 1 base and 3 bases, there was a span of 7 bases. This CDR3 spans 12 amino acids. CDR1 SQVTM and CDR2 ANQGSEA come from the germline V gene. The data were obtained in a study of control samples from healthy donors and cancer patients. The data were produced by immunoSEQ multiplex PCR, yet TCRdb's version contains in-frame clones alone and is incomplete. The data contain about 160,000 clones, approximately 93% of them singletons. V gene TRBV29-1 combines with J gene TRBJ2-7; the D gene is possibly TRBD1 (5 bases). The sample consisted of blood. This TCR was recovered from a woman aged 40 to 50 in good health. As DNA, the CDR3 is TGCAGCGTTGAAGGACAGTTCTACGAGCAGTACTTC. The encoded protein is CSVEGQFYEQYF.